This T cell receptor beta chain was documented in a study of cytomegalovirus exposure and HLA in healthy donors. Healthy bone marrow donors formed the donor group. Germline V lookup: CDR1 SSHAT, CDR2 FNYEAQ (reference sequence). The CDR3 consists of 14 residues. V was shortened by 1 base and J by 6 bases, with 13 bases between the two germline ends. The PCR ran on 60 Vbeta and 13 Jbeta primers. Sequenced by immunoSEQ multiplex PCR; TCRdb stores in-frame clones only, minus some. The sample records roughly 230,000 clones, roughly 91% being singletons. Sequenced material: PBMCs. The chain couples TRBV7-7 to TRBJ2-7; D is unclear. The receptor was isolated from a girl aged 2 to 10 in good health and CMV-seronegative. The CDR3 DNA sequence: TGTGCCAGCAGCTTAGGGGCAGGCGCGTTCGAGCAGTACTTC. This sequence encodes CASSLGAGAFEQYF. The full variable domain, in which reference TRBV7-7 and TRBJ2-7 provide the parts outside the CDR3, is GAGVSQSPRYKVTKRGQDVTLRCDPISSHATLYWYQQALGQGPEFLTYFNYEAQPDKSGLPSDRFSAERPEGSISTLTIQRTEQRDSAMYRCASSLGAGAFEQYFGPGTRLTVT.